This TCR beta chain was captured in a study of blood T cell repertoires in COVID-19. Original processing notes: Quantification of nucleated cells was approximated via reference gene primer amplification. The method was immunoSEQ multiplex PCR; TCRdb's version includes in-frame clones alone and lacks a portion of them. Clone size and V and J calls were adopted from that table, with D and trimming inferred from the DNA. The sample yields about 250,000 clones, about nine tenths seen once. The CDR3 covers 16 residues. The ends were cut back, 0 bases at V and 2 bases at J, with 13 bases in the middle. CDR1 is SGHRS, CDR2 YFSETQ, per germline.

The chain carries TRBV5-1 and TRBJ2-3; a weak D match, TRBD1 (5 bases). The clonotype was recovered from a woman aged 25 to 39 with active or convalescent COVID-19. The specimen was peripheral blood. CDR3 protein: CASSLGGPTDTDTQYF. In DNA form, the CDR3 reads TGCGCCAGCAGCTTGGGGGGCCCTACCGACACAGATACGCAGTATTTT.